A selection of T cell receptor beta chains follows, all from one sample in a study of T cell responses to AZD1222 COVID-19 vaccine. Assay used: immunoSEQ multiplex PCR; TCRdb lists only in-frame clones, some missing. The table records about 150,000 clones, about 92% of them present only once. This sample comprised peripheral blood, obtained 28 days after the second AZD1222 dose. The receptors derive from an adult who received the AZD1222 COVID-19 vaccine. CDR3s include the opening cysteine and the closing phenylalanine or tryptophan. The D gene is left open where the match is weak. For some rows the clone size is stated as once, few or many, or as a class when expanded; others skip it.

J gene,D gene,V gene,clone size,CDR3 DNA,CDR3 protein
TRBJ1-5,NA,TRBV18,once,TGTGCCAGCTCACCCCCTTATAGCAATCAGCCCCAGCATTTT,CASSPPYSNQPQHF
TRBJ2-1,NA,TRBV9,NA,TGTGCCAGCAGCGTCACCCCCAAGGATAATGAGCAGTTCTTC,CASSVTPKDNEQFF
TRBJ2-1,TRBD1,TRBV15,NA,TGTGCCACCAGCAGGTCTCGGACAGGGGGCATTAGGGATGAGCAGTTCTTC,CATSRSRTGGIRDEQFF
TRBJ2-7,TRBD2,TRBV6-2/TRBV6-3,NA,TGTGCCAGCAGTGGCGGGAGAGGTTACGAGCAGTACTTC,CASSGGRGYEQYF
TRBJ1-1,NA,TRBV6-1,NA,TGTGCCAGCAGTGAAGCGGGTTACAGGGAAGCTTTCTTT,CASSEAGYREAFF
TRBJ1-2,NA,TRBV6-1,once,TGTGCCAGCAGTGAAGCGGTAGGGAACTATGGCTACACCTTC,CASSEAVGNYGYTF
TRBJ2-1,NA,TRBV5-8,NA,TGTGCCAGCAGCCCGGGGCTTAGCTCCTACAATGAGCAGTTCTTC,CASSPGLSSYNEQFF
TRBJ2-2,NA,TRBV6-4,NA,TGTGCCAGCACTGACGGAAACACCGGGGAGCTGTTTTTT,CASTDGNTGELFF
TRBJ2-5,NA,TRBV5-1,NA,TGCGCCAGCAGCTTGGTACTGGCCTCGGAGACCCAGTACTTC,CASSLVLASETQYF
TRBJ2-7,NA,TRBV2,NA,TGTGCCAGCAGTGAAGCTGGCGGGGTCTCCTACGAGCAGTACTTC,CASSEAGGVSYEQYF
TRBJ1-2,TRBD1,TRBV5-1,NA,TGCGCCAGCAGCTTGGCGGGGCAGGGGGCACATGGCTACACCTTC,CASSLAGQGAHGYTF
TRBJ2-7,TRBD2,TRBV7-2,NA,TGTGCCAGCAGCCAGAGCGGGAGTAAGGGCTACGAGCAGTACTTC,CASSQSGSKGYEQYF
TRBJ1-2,NA,TRBV7-8,NA,TGTGCCAGCAGCTTAGAGGGAGCTAACTATGGCTACACCTTC,CASSLEGANYGYTF
TRBJ2-1,NA,TRBV12-3/TRBV12-4,NA,TGTGCCAGCAGCACCCCCCCAGGTGAGCAGTTCTTC,CASSTPPGEQFF
TRBJ2-3,TRBD1,TRBV28,NA,TGTGCCAGCAGCTCCCGGGACAGGGCAACTCGATCCGAAAGCACAGATACGCAGTATTTT,CASSSRDRATRSESTDTQYF
TRBJ1-1,NA,TRBV6-5,NA,TGTGCCAGCAGTTACATTAGACAGACTGAAGCTTTCTTT,CASSYIRQTEAFF
TRBJ1-2,TRBD1,TRBV20-1,NA,TGCAGTGCTAGTCGACAGGGGGCCGATGGCTACACCTTC,CSASRQGADGYTF
TRBJ2-5,NA,TRBV7-8,NA,TGTGCCAGCAGCTTGGCGGACCGTCAAGAGACCCTGTACTTC,CASSLADRQETLYF
TRBJ2-7,NA,TRBV7-2,NA,TGTGCCAGCAGCTTAGTTTGGGGCCAGGGGCTTCCCTACGAGCAGTACTTC,CASSLVWGQGLPYEQYF
TRBJ1-5,TRBD1,TRBV5-6,NA,TGTGCCAGCAGCTTGCGGACAGGGGGCCCGGGCAATCAGCCCCAGCATTTT,CASSLRTGGPGNQPQHF
TRBJ2-3,NA,TRBV10-3,NA,TGTGCCATCAGTGTCGTCGAAGATACGCAGTATTTT,CAISVVEDTQYF
TRBJ2-3,NA,TRBV7-6,NA,TGTGCCAGCAGCTCCCAACAGGGATTAACAGATACGCAGTATTTT,CASSSQQGLTDTQYF
TRBJ1-5,TRBD1,TRBV28,NA,TGTGCCAGCAGTAGCGACAGGGAGGGTTACAATCAGCCCCAGCATTTT,CASSSDREGYNQPQHF
TRBJ2-3,NA,TRBV27,NA,TGTGCCAGCAGTCCCCGACAGGGAAGCGGGGATACGCAGTATTTT,CASSPRQGSGDTQYF
TRBJ1-2,NA,TRBV11-2,NA,TGTGCCAGCAGCTTAGGGGGGCCAGATGGCTACACCTTC,CASSLGGPDGYTF
TRBJ1-4,NA,TRBV10-1,NA,TGCGCCAGCAGCCGGGACCGGGAAAAACTGTTTTTT,CASSRDREKLFF
TRBJ1-5,TRBD1,TRBV2,NA,TGTGCCAGCTCGGACAGGGGGATTGGTCAGCCCCAGCATTTT,CASSDRGIGQPQHF
TRBJ1-2,NA,TRBV30,NA,TGTGCCCAGGACTCAAGGTCTAACTATGGCTACACCTTC,CAQDSRSNYGYTF
TRBJ2-3,NA,TRBV7-3,NA,TGTGCCAGCAGCTTTAGCGAGGCAGATACGCAGTATTTT,CASSFSEADTQYF
TRBJ2-1,NA,TRBV19,NA,TGTGCCAGTAGCCCAGGGTTCAGAGACCCCTACAATGAGCAGTTCTTC,CASSPGFRDPYNEQFF
TRBJ2-7,TRBD1,TRBV29-1,NA,TGCAGCGTTGCGGGGGACAGGAACGAGCAGTACTTC,CSVAGDRNEQYF